Below, 4 T cell receptor beta chains from the same sample are listed, as sequenced in a study of early T cells in non-severe SARS-CoV-2 infection. MiXCR, applied by TCRdb to the 5' RACE reads, yields one record per CDR3 protein. The sample carries some 55,000 distinct CDR3 sequences, 10% to 15% recorded once. Material: whole blood. The source of these receptors is an adult who was a healthcare worker with PCR-confirmed SARS-CoV-2 infection or an uninfected control (not recorded which).

This clonotype was observed a few times. The rearrangement links TRBV19 to TRBJ2-7; TRBD1 aligns across 8 bases. CDR3 length equals 15 residues. The J segment lost 4 bases and the V segment lost 5 bases, leaving 10 bases of the junction unmatched. The germline CDR1 and CDR2 sequences are LNHDA and SQIVND (reference sequence). CDR3 in DNA: TGTGCCAGTAGTCAAGGGACAGGCCTCCAGTACGAGCAGTACTTC. This encodes CASSQGTGLQYEQYF.

The rearrangement uses TRBV2 and TRBJ1-3; maybe TRBD1 (6 bases). Germline assignment: CDR1 SNHLY and CDR2 FYNNEI. This CDR3 is built from 15 residues. V lost 7 bases and J lost 0, with 13 bases in between. In DNA form, the CDR3 reads TGTGCCAGCATCCAGGAGGGGGGCTCTGGAAACACCATATATTTT. It yields the protein CASIQEGGSGNTIYF.

The chain recombines TRBV23-1 with TRBJ1-5, with TRBD1 as a possible D gene (6 bases). TRBV23-1 is an ORF, with its function uncertain. The ends were cut back, 3 bases at V and 3 bases at J, with 15 bases in the middle. The CDR3 loop spans 16 amino acids. As DNA, the CDR3 is TGCGCCAGCAGTCATCCCTGGGACACCGACAATCAGCCCCAGCATTTT. Translation gives CASSHPWDTDNQPQHF.

This clonotype has a count of ten or more. The genes are TRBV3-1 and TRBJ1-5, with TRBD1 matching 10 bases. Germline CDR1 and CDR2: LGHDT and YNNKEL (reference sequence). The junction had 5 bases not matched to a gene; V was cut back by 3 bases and J by 0 bases. The CDR3 contains 17 residues. The CDR3 region is CASSQGQGFGSNQPQHF. The CDR3 bases are TGTGCCAGCAGCCAGGGACAGGGGTTTGGTAGCAATCAGCCCCAGCATTTT.